This TCR beta chain is from a study of T cell changes during pregnancy in multiple sclerosis. Germline-derived CDR1 and CDR2 are MGHRA and YSYEKL. The trim removed 6 bases at V and 4 bases at J, leaving 22 bases unmatched. This CDR3 comprises 19 residues. Measured with immunoSEQ multiplex PCR; TCRdb has only the in-frame clones, and not every one. This sample has just under 65,000 clones, with roughly 91% found just once. The rearrangement uses TRBV4-1 and TRBJ2-3, with 7 bases aligning to TRBD2. Sequenced here: peripheral blood, sampled in the second trimester of pregnancy. This TCR was sampled from a female donor in good health, enrolled as a control in a pregnancy study. The CDR3 DNA reads as TGCGCCAGCAGTACTCTCGGGGGGAAGGGGCCCCTGAGACCAGATACGCAGTATTTT. Protein sequence: CASSTLGGKGPLRPDTQYF.